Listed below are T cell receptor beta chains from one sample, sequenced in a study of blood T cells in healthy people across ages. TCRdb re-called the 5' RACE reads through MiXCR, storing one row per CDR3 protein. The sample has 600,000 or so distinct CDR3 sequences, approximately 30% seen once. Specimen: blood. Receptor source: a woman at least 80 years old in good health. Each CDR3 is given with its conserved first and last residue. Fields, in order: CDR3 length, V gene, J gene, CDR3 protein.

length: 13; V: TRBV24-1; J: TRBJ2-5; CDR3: CATSSIGLRKQYF
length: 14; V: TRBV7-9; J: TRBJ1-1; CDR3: CASSLKQANTEAFF
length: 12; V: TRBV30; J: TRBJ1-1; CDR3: CAWSAENGLAFF
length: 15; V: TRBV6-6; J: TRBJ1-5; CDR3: CASRLGGTGAQPQHF
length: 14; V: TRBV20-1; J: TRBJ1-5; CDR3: CSATHDGNNQPQHF
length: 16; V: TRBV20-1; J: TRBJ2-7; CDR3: CSASIQGRTPPDEQYF
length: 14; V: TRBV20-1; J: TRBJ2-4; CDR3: CSAHGRAGMSGQYF
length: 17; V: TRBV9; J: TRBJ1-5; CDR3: CASSVGPGQGADQPQHF
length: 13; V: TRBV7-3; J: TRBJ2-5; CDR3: CASSPGVIETQYF
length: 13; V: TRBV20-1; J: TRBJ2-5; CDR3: CSPLAGGLETQYF
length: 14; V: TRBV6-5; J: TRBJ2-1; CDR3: CASSSTTAYNEQFF
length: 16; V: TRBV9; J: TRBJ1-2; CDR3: CASSTSPAAFPILYTF
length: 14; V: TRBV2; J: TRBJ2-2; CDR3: CASLGGFQAGELFF